Listed below are T cell receptor beta chains from one sample, sequenced in a study of blood T cell repertoires in COVID-19. Assay: immunoSEQ multiplex PCR; the TCRdb copy retains only in-frame clones and omits some. The sample lists 100,000 to 150,000 clones, around 90% occurring once. Sequencing used peripheral blood. The source of these receptors is a man in his forties or fifties with COVID-19, enrolled during active disease. The CDR3 runs from the conserved cysteine through the conserved F or W. D genes are given only for firm matches. The size of a clone is reported for some rows only, either as once, few or many, or as a class for expanded clones.

V gene	J gene	D gene	clone size	CDR3 DNA	CDR3 protein
TRBV5-1	TRBJ1-6	-	once	TGCGCCAGCCAGCTGGGGGGGGCGCCTTCTAATTCACCCCTCCACTTT	CASQLGGAPSNSPLHF
TRBV9	TRBJ2-1	-	-	TGTGCCAGCAGCGTAGCGTTCAATGAGCAGTTCTTC	CASSVAFNEQFF
TRBV7-9	TRBJ2-2	TRBD1	-	TGTGCCACTGCGACAGGGGCCAACACCGGGGAGCTGTTTTTT	CATATGANTGELFF
TRBV30	TRBJ1-3	-	-	TGTGCCTGGAGTTTCCCGGGGATCCACTCTGGAAACACCATATATTTT	CAWSFPGIHSGNTIYF
TRBV7-3	TRBJ2-5	TRBD1	-	TGTGCCAGCAGCTTGGGACAGGCGGAGACCCAGTACTTC	CASSLGQAETQYF
TRBV19	TRBJ2-7	TRBD2	-	TGTGCCAGTAGTAAGACTAGCGGTGACACCTACGAGCAGTACTTC	CASSKTSGDTYEQYF
TRBV6-5	TRBJ2-7	TRBD1	-	TGTGCCAGCAGCCGAGGACAGGGGGACTACGAGCAGTACTTC	CASSRGQGDYEQYF
TRBV5-4	TRBJ2-3	TRBD1	once	TGTGCCAGCAGCAAAAGGGGACAGCTCACAGATACGCAGTATTTT	CASSKRGQLTDTQYF
TRBV20-1	TRBJ2-7	-	-	TGCAGTGCTAGTTTCTCACAGACCCGCTACGAGCAGTACTTC	CSASFSQTRYEQYF
TRBV9	TRBJ2-3	TRBD2	once	TGTGCCAGCAGCGTCACTGGGAGGGTTGGCACAGATACGCAGTATTTT	CASSVTGRVGTDTQYF
TRBV3-1/TRBV3-2	TRBJ1-1	TRBD1	-	TGTGCCAGCAGCCACCTGGGACAGGGATCGGGCACTGAAGCTTTCTTT	CASSHLGQGSGTEAFF
TRBV25-1	TRBJ2-3	TRBD1	-	TGTGCCAGCAGTGCGTTATCCGGGACAGGTGGCACAGATACGCAGTATTTT	CASSALSGTGGTDTQYF
TRBV9	TRBJ2-1	TRBD2	-	TGTGCCAGCAGCGTAGCCCCTAGCGGGGGGTCGGGGCAGTTCTTC	CASSVAPSGGSGQFF
TRBV30	TRBJ2-3	TRBD1	-	TGTGCCTGGAGGGACAGGGGGCCTACAGATACGCAGTATTTT	CAWRDRGPTDTQYF
TRBV6-1	TRBJ1-3	TRBD1	-	TGTGCCAGCAGTGAAGCCGGGACAGGGGCTGGAAACACCATATATTTT	CASSEAGTGAGNTIYF
TRBV12-3/TRBV12-4	TRBJ1-1	-	-	TGTGCCAGCAGTTTAGGAGTAAACACTGAAGCTTTCTTT	CASSLGVNTEAFF
TRBV23-1	TRBJ1-3	TRBD1	-	TGCGCCAGCAGTCAATCCAAGGGGGCGCAAGGAAACACCATATATTTT	CASSQSKGAQGNTIYF
TRBV13	TRBJ1-2	-	once	TGTGCCAGCAGCTTCGGACACCTTGCTAACTATGGCTACACCTTC	CASSFGHLANYGYTF
TRBV11-3	TRBJ2-3	-	-	TGTGCCAGCAGCTTCATTAGCACAGATACGCAGTATTTT	CASSFISTDTQYF
TRBV28	TRBJ1-5	TRBD1	-	TGTGCCAGCGGGACAGTCAATCAGCCCCAGCATTTT	CASGTVNQPQHF
TRBV6-4	TRBJ1-5	TRBD1	few	TGTGCCAGCAGTGACCAGGGGGCGAAGGCGTATAGCAATCAGCCCCAGCATTTT	CASSDQGAKAYSNQPQHF
TRBV3-1/TRBV3-2	TRBJ2-1	-	-	TGTGCCAGCAGCCAAGGAGGCAATGAGCAGTTCTTC	CASSQGGNEQFF
TRBV12-3/TRBV12-4	TRBJ2-1	-	-	TGTGCCAGCAGTTCTGGGAGGAATGAGCAGTTCTTC	CASSSGRNEQFF
TRBV9	TRBJ2-3	-	-	TGTGCCAGCAGCGTCCGGGAACTCCTAGATACGCAGTATTTT	CASSVRELLDTQYF
TRBV3-1/TRBV3-2	TRBJ1-5	TRBD1	-	TGTGCCAGCAGCCACCGCCGGGACAGGGGTTTTGAAAATCAGCCCCAGCATTTT	CASSHRRDRGFENQPQHF
TRBV7-2	TRBJ2-5	-	-	TGTGCCAGCAGCTTTCAGGAGACCCAGTACTTC	CASSFQETQYF
TRBV24-1	TRBJ2-1	TRBD2	-	TGTGCCACCAGTGACCCGGGACTAGGGCTTCGCAATGAGCAGTTCTTC	CATSDPGLGLRNEQFF
TRBV28	TRBJ2-1	-	-	TGTGCCAGCAGTTTTCAGCGGCGGGCCTACAATGAGCAGTTCTTC	CASSFQRRAYNEQFF
TRBV18	TRBJ1-2	-	-	TGTGCCAGCTCAGAGGGTAGCAGTGGCTACACCTTC	CASSEGSSGYTF